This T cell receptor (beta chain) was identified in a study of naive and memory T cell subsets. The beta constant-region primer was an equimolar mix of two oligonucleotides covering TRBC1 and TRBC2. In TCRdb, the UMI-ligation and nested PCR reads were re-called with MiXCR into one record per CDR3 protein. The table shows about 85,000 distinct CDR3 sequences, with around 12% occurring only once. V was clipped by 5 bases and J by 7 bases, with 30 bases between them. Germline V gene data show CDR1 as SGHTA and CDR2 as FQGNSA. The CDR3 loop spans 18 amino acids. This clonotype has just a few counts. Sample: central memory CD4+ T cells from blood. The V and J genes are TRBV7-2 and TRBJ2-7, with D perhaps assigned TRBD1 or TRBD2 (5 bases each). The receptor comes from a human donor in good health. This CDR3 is CASSLRYRALGPTMEQYF. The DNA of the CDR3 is TGTGCCAGCAGCCTACGCTATCGAGCTTTGGGGCCGACTATGGAGCAGTACTTC.